This TCR beta chain emerged from a study of blood T cell repertoires in COVID-19 (dated by TCRdb to 2019 to 2021). About the investigation overall: Samples covering the acute and convalescent phases of COVID-19 were provided by collaborators in the United States, Italy and Spain. The material from the prospective study consisted of cDNA or gDNA derived from T cells, B-cell-depleted T cells, or PBMCs. Deeply sampled blood TCRbeta repertoires from subjects exposed to, actively infected with, or recovered from COVID-19 were included in the dataset. The repertoires were made available in a free public database intended to serve as a resource for research on the immune response to SARS-CoV-2. Samples were obtained from the ongoing ImmuneRACE study (first 160 participants) and from some 1,200 subjects provided by 6 global collaborators. The sample metadata nearly always contained a de-identified subject ID, COVID-19 status, age in years and sex. Where available, HLA class I and class II types were taken from metadata supplied by the sample provider and were not determined by assay-based typing.

TCRbeta CDR3 regions were amplified from genomic DNA by means of the immunoSEQ Assay, a bias-controlled multiplex PCR. The authors processed their data as follows. The number of nucleated cells in each sample was estimated from the amplification of reference gene primers within the assay. To quantify the absolute abundance of each unique TCRbeta CDR3 rearrangement, sequence reads were collapsed and filtered. For each sample, productive Simpson clonality was calculated as the square root of Simpson's diversity index over productive rearrangements. The clones in this table, taken by TCRdb from immuneACCESS, are in-frame only. Not every clone is retained; where verified, under half of the shortfall comes from an unresolved V gene, and the cause of the rest is unknown. V and J calls and clone size are copied from that table; D and trimming were computed from the DNA. Recorded for this sample are some 270,000 clones; about 82% of them occurred a single time. Over 7.5% of the sample goes to the ten largest clones.

Summary of the overall study and its limitations: The quantity of clinical and demographic metadata differed by source and by participant and was supplied without curation.

Participants in the prospective study were enrolled through a virtual design, were aged roughly 18 to 90 years, and lived in roughly 24 United States geographic areas. In the prospective study, cohorts were assigned on the basis of participant-reported clinical history obtained from a screening survey and a study questionnaire. Mobile phlebotomists in the prospective study collected whole blood, serum and a nasopharyngeal or oropharyngeal swab from every participant. Prospective study participants could optionally give additional blood draws and questionnaires over a roughly two-month period. Blood samples from the prospective study were shipped frozen or at room temperature prior to DNA extraction. Comments on this clone: Its specific antigen is unknown. No quality values exist for individual bases; no much larger clone is one base distant. Other DNA sequences of this sample code for an identical CDR3.

The CDR3 measures 13 amino acids from cysteine to phenylalanine. The retained sequence is limited to the CDR3, 39 bases, with the frame set at the first base. The junction carries 7 bases between V and J, which are trimmed by 3 bases and 4 bases respectively. The sequencing sample was made of PBMCs or T cells enriched from blood (not recorded which). The chain is assembled from TRBV12-3 or TRBV12-4 and TRBJ1-5; no confident D gene assignment can be made. The source is a woman aged 50 to 65 with acute COVID-19. CDR3 sequence: CASSFPGNQPQHF. The bases are TGTGCCAGCAGTTTCCCCGGTAATCAGCCCCAGCATTTT.